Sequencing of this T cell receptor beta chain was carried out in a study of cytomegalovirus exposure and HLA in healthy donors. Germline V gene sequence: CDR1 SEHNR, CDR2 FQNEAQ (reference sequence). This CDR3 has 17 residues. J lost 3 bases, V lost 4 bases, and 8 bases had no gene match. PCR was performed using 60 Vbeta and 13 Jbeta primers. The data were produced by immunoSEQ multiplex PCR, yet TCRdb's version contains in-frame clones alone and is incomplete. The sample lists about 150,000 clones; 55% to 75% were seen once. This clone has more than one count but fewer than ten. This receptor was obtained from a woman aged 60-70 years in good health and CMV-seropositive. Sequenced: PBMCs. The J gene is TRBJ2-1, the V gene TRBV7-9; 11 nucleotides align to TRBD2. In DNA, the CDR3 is TGTGCCAGCAGCTCGGCCAGGACTAGCGGGCTCTACAATGAGCAGTTCTTC. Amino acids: CASSSARTSGLYNEQFF.